This T cell receptor beta chain was captured by sequencing in a study of shared clonotypes between healthy human individuals (dated by TCRdb to between 2020 and 2021). About the investigation overall: Three men and two women, aged 18 to 49 years, made up the cohort. For each donor, CD4 naive and CD4 memory were each run on three plates, CD8 naive on two plates, and CD8 memory on one plate. The study deeply sequenced blood TCR repertoires of about 5 healthy adults to estimate repertoire size and the extent of clonotype sharing between individuals. Different laboratories and diverse techniques were used to prepare libraries and sequence TCR repertoires, to increase sequencing depth and limit assay-specific biases. Between about 0.85 and 8.9 billion PBMCs per donor were obtained by leukapheresis.

Details on this clone: Its antigen is still unknown. Nothing much larger sits one base from this clone, and base qualities are not available.

The research as a whole found: Sharing across four donors was observed for roughly 5% of naive CD4, about 3.2% of naive CD8, roughly 2.3% of memory CD4, and about 0.4% of memory CD8 clonotypes. Even with the large sequencing depth, rarefaction of the sorted-subset datasets indicated that sequencing was incomplete. Larger estimated clonotype richness was generally found for naive subsets than for memory subsets. Because the study included a small number of donors, the genetic and exposure-history diversity represented was limited. Sampling was limited to blood, and TCR repertoires in tissue likely differ from TCR repertoires in blood. Clonotypes shared by all four sorted-subset donors showed higher generation probabilities than non-shared clonotypes. Pairwise subsampling indicated that sequencing depth was expected to affect the degree of clonotype sharing among donors.

The donors were healthy, HIV-negative adults who had no recently reported acute infections or vaccinations. Every donor was a Caucasian adult living in Nashville, Tennessee, USA. CD4+ T cells were enriched by magnetic negative selection; naive cells were then positively selected on CD45RA, and the negative fraction formed the memory subset. After blood collection by leukapheresis, PBMCs were isolated using Ficoll-Histopaque density gradient centrifugation and then cryopreserved in the vapor phase of liquid nitrogen. Analytical flow cytometry was used to check the purity and quantity of every magnetically sorted T cell population. Genomic DNA was isolated from every sorted fraction and measured by UV absorbance on a Nanodrop 2000c. Using the deep immunoSEQ assay, multiplex PCR amplified TCR CDR3 regions from genomic DNA. Extracted genomic DNA from each cell subset was distributed evenly across all wells of several immunoSEQ 96-well plates, and each plate was treated as a replicate. For sorted subsets, each replicate PCR was loaded with about 200 ng genomic DNA, equivalent to 30,000 or so T cell genomes. The purified libraries were quantified using a Qubit 3.0 fluorometer, sized with a Bioanalyzer 2100, and then quantified again using the KAPA Library Quantification kit. A separate single-read 150-cycle Illumina NextSeq 550 flow cell was used to sequence each immunoSEQ 96-well plate. The published analysis was carried out like this. The immunoSEQ output contained only junctional sequences without quality scores, so filtering could not match that applied to full-length reads. Sequences were annotated with PyIR, a Python wrapper for IgBLAST v1.9, and V/J genes and CDR3 were assigned using IMGT germline references. Reads were filtered out if the reads had weak V/J assignments (E-value above 1e-6), no CDR3, stop codons, out-of-frame junctions, or ambiguous translated residues. V3J clonotypes were defined as sequences sharing an identical inferred V gene, J gene, and CDR3 amino acid sequence. Percentage overlap between repertoires was calculated by dividing the number of shared unique clonotypes by the size of the smaller repertoire. Three approaches were used to assess repertoire richness: RTK rarefaction, the Chao1 estimator, and Recon v2.1 estimates of unobserved clonotypes. Generation probabilities for all TCRbeta clonotypes obtained by the gDNA method from a few donors were computed using OLGA. Drawn from immuneACCESS, this table holds only the in-frame rearrangements with V and J called that TCRdb kept. Clones are partly lost; checked studies trace under half to an unresolved V gene and leave the rest unexplained. V and J calls plus clone size are reproduced from that table; the DNA served to infer D and trimming. For this sample the table gives approximately 1.5 million clones, of which approximately 98.5% were detected only once. The ten largest clones represent 0.3% to 0.45% of the sample.

The germline V gene supplies CDR1 SGHAT and CDR2 FQNNGV. The CDR3 contains 14 residues, cysteine and phenylalanine counted. Of all the DNA, just the CDR3 is kept, 42 bases in frame from base 1. Trimming accounts for 4 bases at V and 5 bases at J, while the number of junction bases matched to no gene is 7. The specimen sequenced was naive CD4+ T cells sorted from blood. Read against the paper, the sample's cell subset or site label means: CD45RA+ positively selected. The sequence came from a man in his thirties or forties in good health. The rearrangement joined TRBV11-2 to TRBJ1-1, with TRBD1 identical over 7 junction bases. The CDR3 in this case is CASSSTGARTEAFF. The nucleotide sequence is given as TGTGCCAGCAGCTCCACAGGGGCTCGTACTGAAGCTTTCTTT.